Sequencing of this TCR beta chain was carried out in a study of cytomegalovirus exposure and HLA in healthy donors. Primers: 60 Vbeta forward and 13 Jbeta reverse. The data were produced by immunoSEQ multiplex PCR, yet TCRdb's version contains in-frame clones alone and is incomplete. In the table there are roughly 280,000 clones, 65% to 85% of which are singletons. V was trimmed by 3 bases and J by 2 bases, leaving 13 bases between them. The CDR3 loop spans 15 amino acids. The germline gives CDR1 WSHSY, CDR2 SAAADI. The V and J genes are TRBV10-2 and TRBJ1-2; tentative D call: TRBD1 (5 bases). This clonotype originated in a female donor in good health and CMV-seronegative. Sequenced sample: PBMCs. The CDR3 coding sequence is TGCGCCAGCAGTGAAATCTCCGGGGGGAACTATGGCTACACCTTC. It encodes CASSEISGGNYGYTF.